This is a list of T cell receptor beta chains from one sample in a study of shared clonotypes between healthy human individuals. The protocol was immunoSEQ multiplex PCR, while the TCRdb copy is restricted to in-frame clones and leaves out a portion. The table records about 820,000 clones, 80% to 95% of them present only once. Source material: naive CD8+ T cells sorted from blood. The source is a man aged 25 to 40 in good health. CDR3s include the opening cysteine and the closing phenylalanine or tryptophan.

j_call,v_call,cdr3_aa
TRBJ2-1,TRBV7-9,CASSFASGASYNEQFF
TRBJ2-3,TRBV5-1,CASSLNVGGADTQYF
TRBJ2-1,TRBV11-3,CASSLGTSGEQFF
TRBJ2-3,TRBV30,CAWRGMGLDTQYF
TRBJ2-1,TRBV7-8,CASSLARGGAYNEQFF
TRBJ2-3,TRBV7-9,CASSPGTSGTSTDTQYF
TRBJ2-2,TRBV11-2,CASSWGSGELFF
TRBJ2-7,TRBV19,CASSPWGGFYEQYF
TRBJ1-5,TRBV5-1,CASSPRGQGEENQPQHF
TRBJ1-1,TRBV19,CASSMGSENLEAFF
TRBJ1-1,TRBV2,CASNPWTGSDTEAFF
TRBJ1-1,TRBV27,CASSFGSEAFF
TRBJ1-4,TRBV11-2,CASSVLTGLGEKLFF
TRBJ1-1,TRBV7-2,CASSAAGGDTEAFF
TRBJ2-1,TRBV5-6,CASSLRIFGTGYHNEQFF
TRBJ2-3,TRBV9,CASSVGNSGDTQYF
TRBJ2-3,TRBV9,CASSVVDTDTQYF
TRBJ2-7,TRBV10-2,CASSPEGTSGNEQYF
TRBJ1-2,TRBV28,CASSSQDAYGYTF
TRBJ2-7,TRBV11-2,CASSLAPAGGYEQYF
TRBJ2-1,TRBV29-1,CSVEDLSGRGSYNEQFF
TRBJ2-2,TRBV19,CASSMMGSAGELFF